The 31 T cell receptor beta chains reported below all come from one sample, sequenced in a study of blood T cell repertoires in COVID-19. Produced via immunoSEQ multiplex PCR; TCRdb's table is partial and in-frame only. The repertoire consists of 140,000 or so clones, with roughly 84% occurring once and the leading ten covering over 2.5%. Sample: peripheral blood. These receptors originate from a human donor with acute or convalescent COVID-19. The donor label of this sample is uncertain.

The chain couples TRBV14 to TRBJ1-3; no clear D gene. The CDR3 is made up of 14 amino acids. CDR1 and CDR2 from the germline V gene are SGHDN and FVKESK. The ends were cut back, 3 bases at V and 4 bases at J, with 10 bases in the middle. The CDR3 loop reads CASSHRGGGNTIYF. In DNA, the CDR3 is TGTGCCAGCAGCCACCGGGGTGGAGGAAACACCATATATTTT.

The chain is built from TRBV7-2 and TRBJ2-7, with D possibly TRBD2 on 5 matching bases. With 0 bases removed from V and 3 bases from J, the gap between germline ends came to 15 bases. The CDR3 covers 16 residues. Germline V gene sequence: CDR1 SGHTA, CDR2 FQGNSA. CDR3 residues: CASSLAWAGSYYEQYF. The CDR3 DNA is TGTGCCAGCAGCTTAGCATGGGCGGGCAGTTACTACGAGCAGTACTTC.

The chain joins TRBV21-1 to TRBJ1-2; TRBD1 reflects the table's D call only, with no check against the DNA. TRBV21-1 corresponds to a pseudogene. The CDR3 covers 16 residues. CDR3 loop: CASSKGETGVHYGYTF. DNA for the CDR3: TGTGCCAGCAGCAAAGGAGAGACAGGGGTCCACTATGGCTACACCTTC.

This sequence joins TRBV15 and TRBJ2-5; D remains ambiguous. Trimming cost V 0 bases and J 5 bases, with 13 bases left between them. The CDR3 is made up of 15 amino acids. The V gene's germline CDR1 is LNHNV and CDR2 YYDKDF (reference sequence). CDR3 DNA sequence: TGTGCCACCAGCAGAGATCTCCATGGTGCGGAGACCCAGTACTTC. Encoded protein: CATSRDLHGAETQYF.

This chain joins TRBV11-2 and TRBJ2-2; 7 positions agree with TRBD2. Germline CDR1 SGHAT, CDR2 FQNNGV. V was clipped by 1 base and J by 2 bases; unmatched bases: 4. This CDR3 has 16 residues. The CDR3 is CASSLGGGGNTGELFF. CDR3 in DNA: TGTGCCAGCAGCTTAGGTGGCGGGGGTAACACCGGGGAGCTGTTTTTT.

The chain recombines TRBV6-4 with TRBJ1-5, with 7 bases that match TRBD1. Per germline, CDR1 MRHNA and CDR2 SNTAGT. The trim removed 4 bases at V and 4 bases at J, leaving 10 bases unmatched. CDR3 size: 16 residues. DNA of the CDR3: TGTGCCAGCAGTGCAAATTCGAGGGGGCCAAATCAGCCCCAGCATTTT. Its protein product is CASSANSRGPNQPQHF.

V and J are TRBV11-2 and TRBJ1-2; no clear D. The CDR3 sequence is 12 residues long. Germline CDR1 SGHAT, CDR2 FQNNGV. Between the trimmed V and J ends, which lost 2 bases and 5 bases, there was a span of 6 bases. CDR3 amino acids: CASSLHSYGYTF. DNA of the CDR3: TGTGCCAGCAGCTTACACTCATATGGCTACACCTTC. Complete variable domain (other parts from reference TRBV11-2 and TRBJ1-2): EAGVAQSPRYKIIEKRQSVAFWCNPISGHATLYWYQQILGQGPKLLIQFQNNGVVDDSQLPKDRFSAERLKGVDSTLKIQPAKLEDSAVYLCASSLHSYGYTFGSGTRLTVV.

This clone was detected a few times. The chain carries TRBV7-9 and TRBJ1-2; no reliable D call. This CDR3 contains 17 residues. Germline loops: CDR1 SEHNR, CDR2 FQNEAQ (reference sequence). Trimming shortened V by 4 bases and J by 4 bases, and 22 bases separated the two germline ends. The CDR3 region is CASSSLLLLAMAYGYTF. In nucleotides, the CDR3 is TGTGCCAGCAGCTCTCTCCTTTTATTAGCTATGGCCTATGGCTACACCTTC.

The chain couples TRBV30 to TRBJ1-2; the D is unclear. The V end lost 2 bases, the J end lost 6 bases, and 10 bases lay between the germline ends. This CDR3 comprises 12 residues. CDR1 and CDR2 from the germline V gene are GTSNPN and SVGIG (reference sequence). This CDR3 reads CAWSIQLDGYTF. For the CDR3, the DNA is TGTGCCTGGAGTATACAGCTTGATGGCTACACCTTC.

There are many counts of this clone. This chain uses TRBV10-3 with TRBJ2-7; unclear D gene. Germline lookup yields CDR1 ENHRY and CDR2 SYGVKD. Trimming took 2 bases from V and 5 from J, leaving 4 bases between them. The CDR3 has 11 residues. Here the CDR3 DNA reads TGTGCCATCAGTGAGAATAACGAGCAGTACGTC. Its protein product is CAISENNEQYV.

The genes are TRBV18 and TRBJ1-3; D remains ambiguous. CDR1 is KGHSH, CDR2 LQKENI, per germline. The CDR3 sequence is 18 residues long. V gave up 1 base and J gave up 1 base, with 17 bases separating them. CDR3 coding DNA: TGTGCCAGCTCACCACAGGAAGGACTCGGCCGTTCTGGAAACACCATATATTTT. This translates into CASSPQEGLGRSGNTIYF.

The chain combines TRBV6-2 or TRBV6-3 with TRBJ1-2; 7 bases fit TRBD1. Germline V gene sequence: CDR1 MNHEY, CDR2 SVGEGT. Trimming at V came to 5 bases and at J to 6 bases, leaving 15 bases not matched to a gene. CDR3 length equals 16 residues. This CDR3 is CASSNRGTAYYDGYTF. The CDR3 DNA reads as TGTGCCAGCAGTAACCGCGGGACAGCTTACTATGATGGCTACACCTTC.

The CDR3 coding sequence is TGTGCCAGCAGCCAAGATCAGGGAAGGGGTGGCTACACCTTC. Translating it yields CASSQDQGRGGYTF. This sequence joins TRBV4-2 and TRBJ1-2, with a weak D call TRBD1 (5 bases). The CDR3 has 14 amino acids. Germline V gives CDR1 LGHNA, CDR2 YNFKEQ. The V gene lost 0 bases and the J gene lost 7 bases, with 12 bases spanning the gap.

This chain connects TRBV29-1 to TRBJ2-2; the match to TRBD1 covers 8 bases. Looked up from germline, CDR1 is SQVTM and CDR2 is ANQGSEA. This CDR3 contains 14 residues. Losses at the gene ends were 6 bases for V and 7 bases for J; bases not matched to a gene: 10. The CDR3 DNA is TGCAGCGTCTCAGGGGGGACAGGTTACGGGGAGCTGTTTTTT. This sequence encodes CSVSGGTGYGELFF.

V and J are TRBV12-5 and TRBJ2-2, with 7 bases matching TRBD1. This CDR3 comprises 15 residues. The V and J ends lost 5 bases and 3 bases, in that order; junction bases with no gene match: 6. Per germline, CDR1 LGHNT and CDR2 FRNRAP. CDR3 residues: CASGLDRVDTGELFF. The DNA for the CDR3 is TGTGCTAGTGGTCTAGACAGGGTCGACACCGGGGAGCTGTTTTTT.

The V and J genes are TRBV6-5 and TRBJ1-1; TRBD1 might be the D (6 bases). Germline V gene lookup returns CDR1 MNHEY and CDR2 SVGAGI. This CDR3 contains 14 residues. V was shortened by 6 bases and J by 4 bases, with 15 bases between the two germline ends. CDR3 sequence (DNA): TGTGCCAGCAGCATAGGGGGGGAGAGCACTGAAGCTTTCTTT. Protein sequence: CASSIGGESTEAFF.

The chain links TRBV11-2 to TRBJ2-7, with a tentative D call TRBD2 (5 bases). V was shortened by 5 bases and J by 4 bases, with 12 bases between the two germline ends. Germline CDR1 and CDR2: SGHAT and FQNNGV. The CDR3 runs 13 residues. This chain's CDR3 is CASSRGNGYEQYF. The CDR3 DNA reads TGTGCCAGCAGCCGAGGGAATGGGTACGAGCAGTACTTC.

This clone has just one count. V and J are TRBV5-4 and TRBJ1-1; D is perhaps TRBD1 (6 bases). The CDR3 runs 16 residues. Between the trimmed V and J ends, which lost 4 bases and 5 bases, there was a span of 21 bases. CDR1 SGHNT and CDR2 YYREEE come from the germline V gene (reference sequence). The CDR3 DNA follows: TGTGCCAGCAGCCAACCGGTTGGGGGGGCGAGGACTGAAGCTTTCTTT. Protein product: CASSQPVGGARTEAFF.

The CDR3 DNA reads TGCGCCAGCAGCCAAGGGGGCCGAGGTACTCAGCCCCAGCATTTT. It translates to CASSQGGRGTQPQHF. The chain links TRBV4-1 to TRBJ1-5; D is perhaps TRBD1 (5 bases). The CDR3 contains 15 residues. Germline loops: CDR1 MGHRA, CDR2 YSYEKL. The V end lost 1 base, the J end lost 6 bases, and 13 bases lay between the germline ends.

The CDR3 sequence is CASSQTQGLNTEAFF. CDR3 bases: TGTGCCAGCAGTCAGACGCAGGGATTGAACACTGAAGCTTTCTTT. This rearrangement joins TRBV6-5 to TRBJ1-1; TRBD1 is a possible D gene (5 bases). The CDR3 spans 15 residues. Germline assignment: CDR1 MNHEY and CDR2 SVGAGI. V was clipped by 5 bases and J by 0 bases, with 13 bases between them.

This chain joins TRBV25-1 and TRBJ1-1; D not certain. V dropped 1 base and J dropped 0 bases, with 9 bases sitting between them. The V gene's germline CDR1 is MGHDK and CDR2 SYGVNS. CDR3 length: 15 residues. The CDR3 DNA reads as TGTGCCAGCAGTGAATGGCCCTCCATGAACACTGAAGCTTTCTTT. Protein sequence: CASSEWPSMNTEAFF.

This sequence joins TRBV11-2 and TRBJ1-4; D uncertain. CDR3 length: 12 residues. Germline CDR1 and CDR2: SGHAT and FQNNGV. V shed 5 bases and J shed 5 bases, with 6 bases lying between them. Here the CDR3 DNA reads TGTGCCAGCAGCCCCCTGAATGAAAAACTGTTTTTT. Its protein product is CASSPLNEKLFF. Full variable domain (rest looked up from reference TRBV11-2 and TRBJ1-4): EAGVAQSPRYKIIEKRQSVAFWCNPISGHATLYWYQQILGQGPKLLIQFQNNGVVDDSQLPKDRFSAERLKGVDSTLKIQPAKLEDSAVYLCASSPLNEKLFFGSGTQLSVL.

Only one count was recorded for this clone. V gene TRBV5-4 combines with J gene TRBJ2-6; 11 bases map to TRBD1. The CDR3 has 18 amino acids. Per germline, CDR1 SGHNT and CDR2 YYREEE (reference sequence). V lost 3 bases to trimming and J lost 0 bases; unmatched junction nucleotides: 5. This chain's CDR3 is CASSWTGGRSSGANVLTF. The CDR3 DNA sequence: TGTGCCAGCAGCTGGACAGGGGGCCGTAGCTCTGGGGCCAACGTCCTGACTTTC.

The J gene is TRBJ1-2, the V gene TRBV6-2 or TRBV6-3, with 8 bases lining up with TRBD1. This CDR3 is 13 amino acids long. V lost 6 bases and J lost 1; bases outside the gene matches: 1. CDR1 MNHEY and CDR2 SVGEGT come from the germline V gene. The DNA for the CDR3 is TGTGCCAGCAGCGGACAGGGTAACTATGGCTACACCTTC. Its translation: CASSGQGNYGYTF.

The V gene is TRBV7-8, the J gene TRBJ2-2; TRBD2 matches 9 bases. J lost 7 bases, V lost 4 bases, and 10 bases had no gene match. Germline V lookup: CDR1 SGHVS, CDR2 FQNEAQ. The CDR3 contains 16 residues. The DNA of the CDR3 is TGTGCCAGCAGCTCCTCCGCGGGGGGGCTTAACGGGGAGCTGTTTTTT. This encodes CASSSSAGGLNGELFF.

This clone was counted a single time. This chain links TRBV12-3 or TRBV12-4 with TRBJ2-7; D may be TRBD1 (5 bases). CDR3 length equals 12 residues. The V gene lost 5 bases and the J gene lost 3 bases, with 8 bases spanning the gap. CDR3 protein: CASSIQGYEQYV. In DNA, the CDR3 is TGTGCCAGCAGTATCCAGGGCTACGAGCAGTACGTC.

The chain has TRBV18 and TRBJ1-2; tentatively, D is TRBD1 (6 bases). Germline loops: CDR1 KGHSH, CDR2 LQKENI. This CDR3 is built from 13 residues. Trimming removed 3 bases from V and 8 bases from J, with 13 bases in between. CDR3 DNA: TGTGCCAGCTCACCGAGGACAGCTGAGGGCTACACCTTC. This translates into CASSPRTAEGYTF.

The V and J genes are TRBV28 and TRBJ2-7; the D gene is possibly TRBD2 (5 bases). The CDR3 runs to 15 residues. The V gene lost 5 bases and the J gene lost 5 bases, with 19 bases spanning the gap. The V gene's germline CDR1 is MDHEN and CDR2 SYDVKM. DNA for the CDR3: TGTGCCAGCAGTCGCGGTGGTAGCGAGTACCACGAGCAGTACGTC. Amino acid sequence: CASSRGGSEYHEQYV.

Here the CDR3 reads CASSPPRGRAPDTQYF. The CDR3 bases are TGTGCCAGCAGTCCCCCTCGCGGGAGGGCCCCCGATACGCAGTATTTT. This sequence joins TRBV6-2 or TRBV6-3 and TRBJ2-3, with 9 bases identical to TRBD2. With V trimmed by 5 bases and J by 6 bases, 12 bases remained unmatched. CDR3 length equals 16 residues. The germline V gene has CDR1 MNHEY and CDR2 SVGEGT.

CDR3 sequence (DNA): TGTGCCACGTTCCGGGCCCCAGGGGGGTACGAGCAGTACTTC. Translation: CATFRAPGGYEQYF. The chain joins TRBV6-5 to TRBJ2-7; TRBD1 might be the D (7 bases). Per the germline V gene, CDR1 is MNHEY and CDR2 is SVGAGI. Trimming pared 10 bases from V and 4 bases from J, leaving 20 bases between. The CDR3 runs 14 residues.

This sequence joins TRBV7-2 and TRBJ1-3; D unclear. The CDR3 spans 15 residues. Trimming left V 1 base short and J 0 bases short, with 7 bases between. Germline V gene data show CDR1 as SGHTA and CDR2 as FQGNSA. The CDR3 nucleotides read TGTGCCAGCAGCTTAGTTCCCAACTCTGGAAACACCATATATTTT. Residues: CASSLVPNSGNTIYF. Full variable domain (remainder filled in from reference TRBV7-2 and TRBJ1-3): GAGVSQSPSNKVTEKGKDVELRCDPISGHTALYWYRQSLGQGLEFLIYFQGNSAPDKSGLPSDRFSAERTGGSVSTLTIQRTQQEDSAVYLCASSLVPNSGNTIYFGEGSWLTVV.